Listed here are 9 T cell receptor beta chains from one sample, sequenced in a study of blood T cell repertoires in COVID-19. TCRdb's table, derived via immunoSEQ multiplex PCR, lists solely in-frame clones and lacks some. The table has 110,000 to 150,000 clones, nearly 85% seen once. Sequencing input: peripheral blood. The receptors originated from a human donor in a cohort sampled during active COVID-19.

This clone was seen more than once but under ten times. One junction end disagrees with the germline gene, perhaps due to a read error. The V gene is TRBV6-1, the J gene TRBJ1-1, with 8 bases that match TRBD1. The CDR3 covers 13 residues. Germline values: CDR1 MNHNS, CDR2 SASEGT. The CDR3 region has the DNA TGTGCCAGCAGTGAGGACAGGGATAGGTGTCCGGTCTTT. Translating gives CASSEDRDRCPVF.

J is TRBJ2-3 and V is TRBV7-6; D might be TRBD1 (5 bases). The V and J ends lost 1 base and 1 base respectively, with 6 bases between them. Germline V gives CDR1 SGHVS, CDR2 FNYEAQ. The CDR3 runs 14 residues. DNA of the CDR3: TGTGCCAGCAGCTTAGAGGGGCGCACAGATACGCAGTATTTT. It codes for CASSLEGRTDTQYF.

The chain uses TRBV19 and TRBJ1-1; D is perhaps TRBD1 (6 bases). Deletions cut 6 bases from V and 1 base from J, with 18 bases between. Germline V gene lookup returns CDR1 LNHDA and CDR2 SQIVND (reference sequence). The CDR3 runs 16 residues. This chain's CDR3 is CASSIIKGGANTEAFF. The CDR3 DNA sequence: TGTGCCAGTAGCATAATAAAGGGGGGGGCGAACACTGAAGCTTTCTTT.

This chain connects TRBV19 to TRBJ1-4; TRBD1 agrees at 8 bases. V trimming: 6 bases; J trimming: 7 bases; junction bases outside the gene matches: 10. The CDR3 runs 15 residues. CDR1 is LNHDA, CDR2 SQIVND, per germline (reference sequence). CDR3 sequence reads: CASSSNRGVGEKLFF. CDR3 DNA: TGTGCCAGTAGCTCAAACAGGGGGGTAGGTGAAAAACTGTTTTTT.

The rearrangement links TRBV18 to TRBJ1-4, with D unresolved. V shed 3 bases and J shed 7 bases, with 9 bases lying between them. Germline assignment: CDR1 KGHSH and CDR2 LQKENI. The length of the CDR3 is 13 residues. The CDR3 DNA reads TGTGCCAGCTCACCTCGAGCCATTGAAAAACTGTTTTTT. Amino acid sequence: CASSPRAIEKLFF.

This chain links TRBV3-1 (or the pseudogene TRBV3-2) with TRBJ1-1; 9 bases agree with TRBD1. CDR3 length: 16 amino acids. J gave up 5 bases and V 5 bases, and 12 bases lay outside the gene matches. CDR1 is LGHDT and CDR2 is YNNKEL in the germline V gene (reference sequence). CDR3 region: CASSMTGGVMGTEAFF. The DNA of the CDR3 is TGTGCCAGCAGCATGACAGGGGGAGTAATGGGTACTGAAGCTTTCTTT.

This sequence joins TRBV6-5 and TRBJ2-5, with 8 positions matching TRBD2. Per the germline V gene, CDR1 is MNHEY and CDR2 is SVGAGI. This CDR3 is 13 amino acids long. The junction had 5 bases not matched to a gene; V was cut back by 6 bases and J by 5 bases. The CDR3: CASSRTSFETQYF. CDR3 coding DNA: TGTGCCAGCAGCCGGACTAGCTTTGAGACCCAGTACTTC.

This clone was picked up a small number of times. The V and J genes are TRBV4-1 and TRBJ1-6, with 9 bases fitting TRBD1. This CDR3 is built from 14 residues. Looked up from germline, CDR1 is MGHRA and CDR2 is YSYEKL. After removal of 3 bases from V and 7 bases from J, the junction contained 1 base not matched to a gene. The CDR3 sequence: CASSHGQGNSPLHF. CDR3 bases: TGCGCCAGCAGCCATGGACAGGGGAATTCACCCCTCCACTTT.

The CDR3 region has the DNA TGTGCCAGCAGCCGCCGGACGGGAGGGAACAATGAGCAGTTCTTC. It is translated as CASSRRTGGNNEQFF. The chain recombines TRBV7-3 with TRBJ2-1; 8 bases are a match to TRBD2. The CDR3 is 15 amino acids. Germline values: CDR1 SGHTA, CDR2 FQGTGA. Unmatched junction bases numbered 8, after V lost 5 bases and J lost 5 bases.